The T cell receptor (beta chain) under discussion was sequenced for a study of cytomegalovirus exposure and HLA in healthy donors. This clone appeared a few times. PCR employed 60 Vbeta and 13 Jbeta primers. Measured with immunoSEQ multiplex PCR; TCRdb has only the in-frame clones, and not every one. The table records some 99,000 clones, about 80% of them present only once. This sequence originates from a man aged 40-49 years in good health and CMV-seronegative. Sequencing was done on a sample of PBMCs.

The CDR3 reads CASNFKGLREQYF. In DNA, the CDR3 is TGTGCCAGCAATTTTAAGGGGCTTCGGGAGCAGTACTTC. The genes are TRBV6-1 and TRBJ2-7, with TRBD1 as a possible D gene (5 bases). The V end lost 7 bases, the J end lost 7 bases, and 17 bases lay between the germline ends. The CDR3 covers 13 residues. Germline CDR1 is MNHNS and CDR2 is SASEGT.